The 20 T cell receptor beta chains presented below share a single source sample, sequenced in a study of blood T cell repertoires in COVID-19. The table came from immunoSEQ multiplex PCR; TCRdb's copy has only in-frame clones and leaves some out. The sample includes some 200,000 clones, around 81% seen only once; the top ten take 2% to 2.5%. Sequencing input: peripheral blood. The receptors shown here come from a woman aged 55-70 years with acute or convalescent COVID-19.

As DNA, the CDR3 is TGTGCCAGCAAGTGGAGGGCGTACCAAGAGACCCAGTACTTC. Translation gives CASKWRAYQETQYF. The chain employs TRBV6-5 and TRBJ2-5; D is possibly TRBD2 (6 bases). Germline V gene data show CDR1 as MNHEY and CDR2 as SVGAGI. The CDR3 consists of 14 residues. The V end lost 7 bases, the J end lost 0 bases, and 12 bases lay between the germline ends.

In DNA form, the CDR3 reads TGTGCCAGCAGCCCAGGCCGCCAGGGACTAGCGGGGGGGCCGTACGAGCAGTACTTC. Protein: CASSPGRQGLAGGPYEQYF. The V gene is TRBV7-8, the J gene TRBJ2-7; 16 bases agree with TRBD2. The CDR3 has 19 residues. The germline V gene encodes CDR1 SGHVS and CDR2 FQNEAQ. The V and J ends lost 5 bases and 4 bases, in that order; junction bases with no gene match: 14.

This clone showed up just a few times. V is TRBV11-2 and J is TRBJ2-7; 11 positions agree with TRBD2. The CDR3 loop spans 16 amino acids. CDR1 SGHAT and CDR2 FQNNGV come from the germline V gene. V dropped 5 bases and J dropped 2; count of bases not matched to a gene: 8. CDR3 sequence reads: CASSPLAGGPTYEQYF. CDR3 bases: TGTGCCAGCAGCCCCCTAGCGGGGGGCCCCACCTACGAGCAGTACTTC.

This rearrangement joins TRBV27 to TRBJ2-7; 7 bases are shared with TRBD1. The CDR3 runs 13 residues. Unmatched junction bases numbered 7, after V lost 5 bases and J lost 6 bases. Germline V gene sequence: CDR1 MNHEY, CDR2 SMNVEV (reference sequence). CDR3 coding DNA: TGTGCCAGCAGTCTGTACAGGGGAAGCGAGCAGTACTTC. It encodes CASSLYRGSEQYF.

This clone was detected only a few times. V and J are TRBV4-1 and TRBJ2-2, with 10 bases identical to TRBD1. Germline V gene lookup returns CDR1 MGHRA and CDR2 YSYEKL. The V segment lost 3 bases and the J segment 5 bases; nucleotides outside the gene matches: 15. This CDR3 comprises 19 residues. The CDR3 sequence: CASSHRAPRTGGMTGELFF. CDR3 nucleotides: TGCGCCAGCAGCCACAGAGCTCCTCGGACAGGGGGAATGACCGGGGAGCTGTTTTTT.

This rearrangement joins TRBV6-1 to TRBJ1-6, with D perhaps matching TRBD1 (5 bases). Germline V gives CDR1 MNHNS, CDR2 SASEGT. With 1 base removed from V and 0 bases from J, the gap between germline ends came to 7 bases. CDR3 length: 16 residues. The CDR3 protein is CASSEVGGSYNSPLHF. As DNA, the CDR3 is TGTGCCAGCAGTGAAGTGGGGGGCTCCTATAATTCACCCCTCCACTTT.

V usage is TRBV28 and J usage is TRBJ1-4, with D uncertain. CDR1 and CDR2 from the germline V gene are MDHEN and SYDVKM. With 1 base removed from V and 5 bases from J, the gap between germline ends came to 11 bases. There are 15 residues in the CDR3. CDR3 loop: CASSLLLVANEKLFF. Here the CDR3 DNA reads TGTGCCAGCAGTTTATTACTGGTCGCCAATGAAAAACTGTTTTTT.

This clone was seen once. The chain carries TRBV30 and TRBJ1-2, with D unclear. The germline gives CDR1 GTSNPN, CDR2 SVGIG (reference sequence). The CDR3 sequence is 12 residues long. V was trimmed by 2 bases and J by 7 bases, leaving 11 bases between them. This CDR3 reads CAWSRELGGYTF. CDR3 DNA sequence: TGTGCCTGGAGTCGGGAGTTGGGTGGCTACACCTTC.

The V gene is TRBV3-1 (or the pseudogene TRBV3-2), the J gene TRBJ1-2; D gene ambiguous. The CDR3 is made up of 16 amino acids. CDR1 LGHDT and CDR2 YNNKEL come from the germline V gene (reference sequence). The ends were cut back, 0 bases at V and 8 bases at J, with 19 bases in the middle. The CDR3 nucleotides read TGTGCCAGCAGCCAAGACTCTAGAAGAGGAGTTTACGGCTACACCTTC. Encoded protein: CASSQDSRRGVYGYTF.

V usage is TRBV30 and J usage is TRBJ2-1, with a tentative D call TRBD1 (5 bases). Trimming cost V 2 bases and J 0 bases, with 14 bases left between them. Germline V gene sequence: CDR1 GTSNPN, CDR2 SVGIG (reference sequence). CDR3 length: 16 amino acids. Here the CDR3 reads CAWSRGPPSSYNEQFF. The CDR3 DNA reads as TGTGCCTGGAGTAGGGGCCCACCGAGCTCCTACAATGAGCAGTTCTTC.

The chain combines TRBV19 with TRBJ2-2; 11 nucleotides match TRBD1. CDR3 length: 15 amino acids. The V gene's germline CDR1 is LNHDA and CDR2 SQIVND (reference sequence). The junction had 5 bases not matched to a gene; V was cut back by 4 bases and J by 7 bases. The CDR3 nucleotides read TGTGCCAGTAGTACGTCGGACAGGGGGCACGGGGAGCTGTTTTTT. The encoded protein is CASSTSDRGHGELFF.

J is TRBJ2-3 and V is TRBV5-1, with 8 bases matching TRBD1. The V segment lost 1 base and the J segment 4 bases; nucleotides outside the gene matches: 5. Germline CDR1 is SGHRS and CDR2 is YFSETQ. The CDR3 spans 15 residues. CDR3 DNA sequence: TGCGCCAGCAGCTTGCTCGGACAGGGCGCAGATACGCAGTATTTT. It encodes CASSLLGQGADTQYF.

The chain employs TRBV11-2 and TRBJ1-1, with a tentative D call TRBD1 (5 bases). V was pared by 2 bases and J by 2 bases, with 12 bases between. Germline-derived CDR1 and CDR2 are SGHAT and FQNNGV. The CDR3 spans 15 residues. This chain's CDR3 is CASSLYGGTNTEAFF. The CDR3, as DNA: TGTGCCAGCAGCTTATACGGCGGGACCAACACTGAAGCTTTCTTT.

The CDR3 loop reads CASSFGGLEKLFF. The CDR3, as DNA: TGTGCCAGCAGTTTTGGCGGACTGGAAAAACTGTTTTTT. The rearrangement links TRBV12-3 or TRBV12-4 to TRBJ1-4; the D is unclear. V lost 3 bases and J 8 bases, leaving 10 bases between the germline ends. The CDR3 has 13 amino acids.

This chain joins TRBV6-5 and TRBJ2-2, with 7 bases identical to TRBD1. Germline V CDR1 and CDR2: MNHEY, SVGAGI. The CDR3 runs 14 residues. The V and J ends lost 6 bases and 2 bases, in that order; junction bases with no gene match: 3. CDR3 sequence reads: CASRNRGNTGELFF. The CDR3 region has the DNA TGTGCCAGCAGGAACAGGGGAAACACCGGGGAGCTGTTTTTT.

This rearrangement joins TRBV2 to TRBJ1-1, with 7 nucleotides matching TRBD1. V dropped 5 bases and J dropped 10; count of bases not matched to a gene: 10. Germline CDR1 reads SNHLY; CDR2 reads FYNNEI. The CDR3 covers 13 residues. The CDR3 nucleotides read TGTGCCAGCAGTAACGACAGGGCCGGTCTAGCTTTCTTT. Amino acid sequence: CASSNDRAGLAFF.

This clone is a singleton in its sample. V and J are TRBV5-4 and TRBJ1-2; the match to TRBD1 covers 7 bases. Trimming removed 0 bases from V and 5 bases from J; junction bases left unmatched: 4. CDR1 and CDR2 from the germline V gene are SGHNT and YYREEE (reference sequence). The CDR3 spans 14 residues. The CDR3 nucleotides are TGTGCCAGCAGCTTGGAGGGGGCGGGGTATGGCTACACCTTC. Translated: CASSLEGAGYGYTF.

The V and J genes are TRBV19 and TRBJ1-5; the D is unclear. Germline CDR1 LNHDA, CDR2 SQIVND (reference sequence). The CDR3 is 15 residues long. The ends were cut back, 0 bases at V and 5 bases at J, with 11 bases in the middle. The CDR3 nucleotides are TGTGCCAGTAGTATAGAGGGAGGCATGGATCAGCCCCAGCATTTT. Its translation is CASSIEGGMDQPQHF.

V is TRBV30 and J is TRBJ1-5, with unresolved D. V shed 2 bases and J shed 3 bases, with 11 bases lying between them. The CDR3 runs to 14 residues. Germline V gene data show CDR1 as GTSNPN and CDR2 as SVGIG (reference sequence). CDR3 DNA sequence: TGTGCCTGGAGTAGAGGAGACTACAATCAGCCCCAGCATTTT. Residues: CAWSRGDYNQPQHF.

This clone was seen a handful of times. A much larger clone lies one base from this, so it may be a read error. The chain carries TRBV5-4 and TRBJ1-2; possible D gene TRBD1, 6 bases. Germline CDR1 is SGHNT and CDR2 is YYREEE (reference sequence). The length of the CDR3 is 13 residues. Trimming shortened V by 4 bases and J by 2 bases, and 9 bases separated the two germline ends. In nucleotides, the CDR3 is TGTGCCAGCAGCCCGGACAGCAACTATGGCTACACCTTC. It specifies CASSPDSNYGYTF. The variable domain in full, completed from reference TRBV5-4 and TRBJ1-2, reads ETGVTQSPTHLIKTRGQQVTLRCSSQSGHNTVSWYQQALGQGPQFIFQYYREEENGRGNFPPRFSGLQFPNYSSELNVNALELDDSALYLCASSPDSNYGYTFGSGTRLTVV.